Listed below are T cell receptor beta chains from one sample, sequenced in a study of blood T cell repertoires in COVID-19. TCRdb's table, derived via immunoSEQ multiplex PCR, lists solely in-frame clones and lacks some. The profile covers 150,000 to 200,000 clones, with around 80% appearing a single time and about 2.8% taken by the ten largest. Sequenced: peripheral blood. The receptors derive from a woman over 75 with active or convalescent COVID-19. CDR3s include the opening cysteine and the closing phenylalanine or tryptophan. Each record gives: V gene, J gene, clone size, CDR3 protein. Not all rows give a size; the values are once, few, many and, for expanded clones, a class.

TRBV19	TRBJ2-1	.	CASSTSLDRVSSYNEQFF
TRBV20-1	TRBJ2-7	.	CSATSGGEQYF
TRBV10-1	TRBJ2-2	.	CASSESSGGYTGELFF
TRBV6-1	TRBJ2-3	once	CASSERGEADTQYF
TRBV24-1	TRBJ2-1	.	CATSDSSGGATNEQFF
TRBV5-1	TRBJ2-5	.	CASSTGQGLGETQYF
TRBV28	TRBJ2-1	.	CASSQTNSYGEQFF
TRBV10-2	TRBJ1-5	.	CASSILNQPQHF
TRBV5-6	TRBJ1-2	.	CASSEPGSNGYTF
TRBV12-3/TRBV12-4	TRBJ1-5	.	CASSSSTGPQHF
TRBV9	TRBJ2-5	.	CASSVDVGGRETQYF
TRBV4-1	TRBJ1-2	.	CASSQDSQGNYGYTF
TRBV19	TRBJ2-7	.	CASSMRQGSHEQYF